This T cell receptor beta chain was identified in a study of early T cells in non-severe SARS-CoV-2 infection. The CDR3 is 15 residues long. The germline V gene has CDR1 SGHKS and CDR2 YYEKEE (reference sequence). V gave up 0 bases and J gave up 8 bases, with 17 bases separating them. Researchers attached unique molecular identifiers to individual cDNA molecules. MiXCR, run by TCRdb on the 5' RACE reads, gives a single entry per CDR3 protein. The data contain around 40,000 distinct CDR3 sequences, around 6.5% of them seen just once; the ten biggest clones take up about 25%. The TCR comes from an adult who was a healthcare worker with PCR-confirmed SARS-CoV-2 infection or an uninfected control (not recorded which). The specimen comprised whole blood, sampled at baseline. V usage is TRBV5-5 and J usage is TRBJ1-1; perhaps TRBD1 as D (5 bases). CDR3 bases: TGTGCCAGCAGCTTGGAGCCGTTTGTCGAGGGGGAAGCTTTCTTT. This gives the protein CASSLEPFVEGEAFF.